This TCR beta chain was observed in a study of graft-versus-host responses after intestinal transplantation. Whole-study results and caveats: Among recipient marrow samples, GvH clones were found; some appeared first in ileum or blood. Declines in HvG clones occurring early post-transplant were associated with peak circulating GvH clone levels.

A word on this clone: The antigen remains unidentified.

Here immunoSEQ multiplex PCR was the method, and the copy in TCRdb shows in-frame clones only, minus some. Of fewer than 150,000 clones in the sample, 90% to 95% were seen once. The V end was cut by 1 base, the J end by 7 bases, with 4 bases between. This CDR3 has 12 amino acids. The germline CDR1 and CDR2 sequences are SEHNR and FQNEAQ (reference sequence). V gene TRBV7-9 combines with J gene TRBJ1-4; D remains unclear. This TCR was recovered from a human donor who received an intestinal transplant. The sequencing used unstimulated CD4+ T cells sorted from spleen or lymph node cells, collected before intestinal transplant. DNA of the CDR3: TGTGCCAGCAGCTTAGTCGGTGAAAAACTGTTTTTT. This translates into CASSLVGEKLFF.